A single sample is the source of the 3 T cell receptor beta chains below, sequenced in a study of T cell responses to AZD1222 COVID-19 vaccine. Some clones are missing from TCRdb's copy, which holds only in-frame ones; the method was immunoSEQ multiplex PCR. The sample holds 190,000 or so clones, around nine tenths seen once. The material was peripheral blood, obtained 28 days after the second AZD1222 dose. The receptors come from an adult who received the AZD1222 COVID-19 vaccine.

The chain links TRBV25-1 to TRBJ2-7; D is uncertain. The CDR3 spans 13 residues. Trimming removed 6 bases from V and 2 bases from J, with 11 bases in between. The V gene's germline CDR1 is MGHDK and CDR2 SYGVNS. The CDR3 DNA sequence: TGTGCCAGCAGAGAGACGGCAACCTACGAGCAGTACTTC. It encodes CASRETATYEQYF.

V is TRBV12-3 or TRBV12-4 and J is TRBJ1-5; D remains unclear. There are 13 residues in the CDR3. Deletions cut 3 bases from V and 3 bases from J, with 6 bases between. The CDR3 DNA sequence: TGTGCCAGCAGTTTCAACTACAATCAGCCCCAGCATTTT. Amino acid sequence: CASSFNYNQPQHF.

V usage is TRBV15 and J usage is TRBJ2-1; 9 bases line up with TRBD2. The CDR3 loop spans 16 amino acids. Germline CDR1 reads LNHNV; CDR2 reads YYDKDF (reference sequence). The junction had 11 bases not matched to a gene; V was cut back by 4 bases and J by 7 bases. The CDR3 loop reads CATSIPASGRPNEQFF. The DNA for the CDR3 is TGTGCCACCAGCATACCGGCCAGCGGGAGGCCGAATGAGCAGTTCTTC.